A single sample is the source of the 9 T cell receptor beta chains below, sequenced in a study of T cells in Graves' hyperthyroidism and ophthalmopathy. The investigators amplified TCR beta CDR3 regions from RNA transcripts. HTBI primers were employed in a first-round RT-PCR of the TCR CDR3. TCRdb recomputed calls from the multiplex PCR reads with MiXCR, one row per CDR3 protein. The sample carries fewer than 400,000 distinct CDR3 sequences, 11% to 15% recorded once. The sample consisted of blood. All receptors derive from a man between 45 and 60 years old with Graves' ophthalmopathy.

V and J are TRBV9 and TRBJ2-3; 11 nucleotides agree with TRBD2. Germline values: CDR1 SGDLS, CDR2 YYNGEE. V trimming: 4 bases; J trimming: 1 base; junction bases outside the gene matches: 5. This CDR3 has 16 residues. CDR3 coding DNA: TGTGCCAGCAGCACTACTAGCGGGAGTGGCACAGATACGCAGTATTTT. It yields the protein CASSTTSGSGTDTQYF.

This clonotype was counted many times. This chain uses TRBV7-8 with TRBJ1-5; possible D gene TRBD1, 5 bases. Germline V gene data show CDR1 as SGHVS and CDR2 as FQNEAQ. The CDR3 runs to 15 residues. The germline V and J ends were trimmed by 5 bases and 2 bases, with 13 bases remaining between them. The CDR3: CASSLVGGGNQPQHF. CDR3 DNA: TGTGCCAGCAGCCTGGTCGGGGGTGGCAATCAGCCCCAGCATTTT.

As regards this clonotype: A much larger clone sits a single nucleotide away, making a read error possible. The chain links TRBV4-2 to TRBJ1-1; no clear D. The CDR3 length is 13 residues. The V gene lost 5 bases and the J gene lost 4 bases, with 11 bases spanning the gap. Germline loops: CDR1 LGHNA, CDR2 YNFKEQ. CDR3 DNA: TGTGCCAGCAGCGCGGAGTCAATCACTGAAGCTTTCTTT. This codes for CASSAESITEAFF.

The chain recombines TRBV4-1 with TRBJ1-6, with unresolved D. The V end lost 4 bases, the J end lost 10 bases, and 11 bases lay between the germline ends. The germline CDR1 and CDR2 sequences are MGHRA and YSYEKL. The CDR3 contains 13 residues. CDR3 in amino acids: CASSPRSGSPLHF. Written as DNA, the CDR3 is TGCGCCAGCAGCCCACGGTCCGGCTCACCCCTCCACTTT.

At least ten counts were recorded for this clonotype. The chain's CDR3 is CSARDWVEETQYF. CDR3 sequence (DNA): TGCAGTGCTAGAGATTGGGTGGAAGAGACCCAGTACTTC. The chain couples TRBV20-1 to TRBJ2-5, with D unclear. The germline V and J ends were trimmed by 0 bases and 3 bases, with 8 bases remaining between them. Germline V gene data show CDR1 as DFQATT and CDR2 as SNEGSKA (reference sequence). The CDR3 runs to 13 residues.

The sample holds many counts of this clonotype. This rearrangement joins TRBV6-5 to TRBJ2-7; TRBD1 or TRBD2 may be the D gene (5 bases each). V was trimmed by 2 bases and J by 3 bases, leaving 11 bases between them. CDR3 length equals 14 residues. The germline V gene has CDR1 MNHEY and CDR2 SVGAGI. CDR3 loop: CASSYGVGVYEQYF. In nucleotides, the CDR3 is TGTGCCAGCAGTTACGGGGTGGGGGTCTACGAGCAGTACTTC.

This clonotype came up many times. The DNA for the CDR3 is TGTGCCACCCGGCGGACCGGGAGGACGGATACGCAGTATTTT. It yields the protein CATRRTGRTDTQYF. This chain joins TRBV6-2 or TRBV6-3 and TRBJ2-3; 7 bases match TRBD2. The CDR3 loop spans 14 amino acids. Trimming took 10 bases from V and 6 from J; bases not matched to a gene: 13. CDR1 MNHEY and CDR2 SVGEGT come from the germline V gene.

The chain has TRBV4-1 and TRBJ2-1; no firm D call. Germline CDR1 reads MGHRA; CDR2 reads YSYEKL. This CDR3 is 13 amino acids long. V lost 3 bases and J 4 bases, leaving 7 bases between the germline ends. CDR3 loop: CASSHILYNEQFF. In DNA form, the CDR3 reads TGCGCCAGCAGCCACATACTTTACAATGAGCAGTTCTTC.

This clonotype was counted at least ten times. The J gene is TRBJ2-3, the V gene TRBV30, with 11 positions matching TRBD2. CDR1 and CDR2 (germline): GTSNPN, SVGIG (reference sequence). The V gene end was trimmed by 1 base and the J gene end by 3 bases; junction bases not matched to a gene: 6. This CDR3 region has 16 residues. CDR3 in DNA: TGTGCCTGGAGTGGATCACTAGCGGGAGTTACAGATACGCAGTATTTT. Translating gives CAWSGSLAGVTDTQYF. The full variable domain, in which reference TRBV30 and TRBJ2-3 provide the parts outside the CDR3, is SQTIHQWPATLVQPVGSPLSLECTVEGTSNPNLYWYRQAAGRGLQLLFYSVGIGQISSEVPQNLSASRPQDRQFILSSKKLLLSDSGFYLCAWSGSLAGVTDTQYFGPGTRLTVL.